Listed below are T cell receptor beta chains from one sample, sequenced in a study of cytomegalovirus exposure and HLA in healthy donors. Data came from immunoSEQ multiplex PCR; TCRdb stores just in-frame clones and leaves some out. In total, the table holds fewer than 150,000 clones. The sequencing input was PBMCs. These TCRs come from a man aged 18 to 29 in good health and CMV-seronegative. Both conserved end residues are part of each CDR3. Fields, in order: V gene, D gene, CDR3 protein. The D gene is left open where the match is weak.

TRBV14	NA	CASSQDLAGTTFF
TRBV9	NA	CASSVVAGNGELFF
TRBV27	NA	CASSSTRVREKLFF
TRBV6-5	TRBD1	CASRRQGRADTQYF
TRBV7-9	TRBD1	CASSQGDSTEAFF
TRBV28	TRBD2	CASGPVLAGPNEQFF
TRBV9	NA	CASTVGLDEQPQHF
TRBV14	NA	CASSRGGEKLFF
TRBV6-6	NA	CASSFGRDQPQHF
TRBV4-1	NA	CASSQDPKGTLGNTIYF
TRBV18	TRBD1	CASSADRGNYEQYF
TRBV5-5	NA	CASSLAIYEQYF
TRBV4-1	NA	CASSQPGPRVGNEQFF
TRBV7-9	TRBD1	CASSSQGAMRKGLFF
TRBV18	TRBD2	CASSPPGGEIHEQYF
TRBV19	TRBD2	CASKVAGGNEQFF
TRBV2	NA	CASRGWNEQFF
TRBV19	NA	CASSSQRGGSYEQYF
TRBV5-1	TRBD1	CASSLKVWWRDRTDMQYF
TRBV10-3	TRBD2	CAISESLASGDHNEQFF
TRBV19	TRBD2	CAASGSYNEQFF
TRBV28	TRBD1	CASRPRGTVPGLYF
TRBV7-2	TRBD1	CASSTATGVGTEAFF
TRBV7-9	TRBD2	CASSLQGGTDEQYF
TRBV5-1	TRBD1	CASSLGDRTYNEQFF
TRBV2	NA	CASRGGTLSYEQYF
TRBV7-9	NA	CASSLGQTLYEQYF